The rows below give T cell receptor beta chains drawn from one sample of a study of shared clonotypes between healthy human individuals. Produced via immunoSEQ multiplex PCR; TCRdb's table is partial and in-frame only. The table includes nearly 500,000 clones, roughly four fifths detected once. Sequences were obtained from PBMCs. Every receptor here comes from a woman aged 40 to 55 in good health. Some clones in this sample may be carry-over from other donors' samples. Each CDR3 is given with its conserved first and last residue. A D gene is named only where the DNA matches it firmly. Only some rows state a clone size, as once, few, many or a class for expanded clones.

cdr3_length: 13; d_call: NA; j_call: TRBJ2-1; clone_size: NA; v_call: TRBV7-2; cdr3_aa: CASSPQQGREQFF; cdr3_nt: TGTGCCAGCAGCCCCCAACAGGGCCGTGAGCAGTTCTTC
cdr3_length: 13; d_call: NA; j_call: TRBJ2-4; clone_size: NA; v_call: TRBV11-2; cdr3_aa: CASSYGILNIQYF; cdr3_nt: TGTGCCAGCAGCTACGGGATTTTGAACATTCAGTACTTC
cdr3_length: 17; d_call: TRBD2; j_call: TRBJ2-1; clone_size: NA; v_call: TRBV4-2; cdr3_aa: CASSRAVREGTYNEQFF; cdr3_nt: TGTGCCAGCAGCCGGGCTGTGCGGGAGGGGACCTACAATGAGCAGTTCTTC
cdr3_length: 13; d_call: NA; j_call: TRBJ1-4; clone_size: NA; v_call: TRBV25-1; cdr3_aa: CASSALPNEKLFF; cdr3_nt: TGTGCCAGCAGCGCCCTACCCAATGAAAAACTGTTTTTT
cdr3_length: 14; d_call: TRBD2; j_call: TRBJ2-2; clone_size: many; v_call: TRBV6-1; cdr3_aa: CASSLAEGTGELFF; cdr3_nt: TGTGCCAGCAGTCTAGCGGAGGGGACCGGGGAGCTGTTTTTT
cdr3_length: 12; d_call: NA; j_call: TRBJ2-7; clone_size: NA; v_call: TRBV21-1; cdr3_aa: CARSTGSYEQYF; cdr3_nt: TGTGCCAGGTCCACAGGATCCTACGAGCAGTACTTC
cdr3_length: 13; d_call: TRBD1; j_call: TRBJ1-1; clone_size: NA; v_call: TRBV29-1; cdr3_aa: CSGNRGGGTEAFF; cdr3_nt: TGCAGCGGGAACAGGGGAGGTGGCACTGAAGCTTTCTTT
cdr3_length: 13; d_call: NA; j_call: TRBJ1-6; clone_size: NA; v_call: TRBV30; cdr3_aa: CAWSSSYNSPLHF; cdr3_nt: TGTGCCTGGAGCAGCTCCTATAATTCACCCCTCCACTTT
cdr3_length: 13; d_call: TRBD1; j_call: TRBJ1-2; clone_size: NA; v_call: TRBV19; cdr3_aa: CASRTGASYGYTF; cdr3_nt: TGTGCCAGCAGGACAGGTGCTAGCTATGGCTACACCTTC
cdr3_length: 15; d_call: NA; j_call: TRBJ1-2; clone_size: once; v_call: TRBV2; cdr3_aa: CASSYIGQPYYGYTF; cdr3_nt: TGTGCCAGCAGCTACATTGGACAGCCCTACTATGGCTACACCTTC
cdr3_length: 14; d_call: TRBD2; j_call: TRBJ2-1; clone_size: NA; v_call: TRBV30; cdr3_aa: CAWSVLATSGTQFF; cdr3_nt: TGTGCCTGGAGTGTACTAGCGACTAGCGGGACGCAGTTCTTC
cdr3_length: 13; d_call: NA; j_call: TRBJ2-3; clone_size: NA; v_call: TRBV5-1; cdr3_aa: CASSPRSGDTQYF; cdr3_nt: TGCGCCAGCAGCCCGAGGAGCGGAGATACGCAGTATTTT
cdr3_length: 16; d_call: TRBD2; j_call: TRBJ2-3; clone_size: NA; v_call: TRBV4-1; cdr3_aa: CASSHPGGTAGDTQYF; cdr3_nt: TGCGCCAGCAGCCATCCCGGGGGGACTGCCGGGGATACGCAGTATTTT
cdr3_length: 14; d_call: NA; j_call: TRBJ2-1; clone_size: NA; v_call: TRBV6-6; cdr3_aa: CASSYSGDLAEQFF; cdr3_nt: TGTGCCAGCAGTTACTCGGGGGATTTGGCTGAGCAGTTCTTC
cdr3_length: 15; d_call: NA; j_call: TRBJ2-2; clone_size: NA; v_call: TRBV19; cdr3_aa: CASSIDRGDIGELFF; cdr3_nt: TGTGCCAGTAGTATAGATCGTGGGGATATCGGGGAGCTGTTTTTT
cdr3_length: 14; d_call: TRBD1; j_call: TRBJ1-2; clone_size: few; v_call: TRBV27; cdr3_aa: CASSPGQGAWGYTF; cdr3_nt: TGTGCCAGCAGCCCGGGACAGGGGGCGTGGGGCTACACCTTC
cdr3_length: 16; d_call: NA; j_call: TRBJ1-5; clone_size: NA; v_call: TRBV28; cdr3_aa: CASTPGAAGVAQPQHF; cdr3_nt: TGTGCCAGCACCCCCGGCGCGGCAGGGGTAGCTCAGCCCCAGCATTTT
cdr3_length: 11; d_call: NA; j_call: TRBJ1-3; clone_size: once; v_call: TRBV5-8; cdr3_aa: CASSLTEAIYF; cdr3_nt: TGTGCCAGCAGCTTAACAGAGGCCATATATTTT
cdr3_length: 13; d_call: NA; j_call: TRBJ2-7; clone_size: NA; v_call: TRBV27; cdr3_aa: CASSFSLGYEQYF; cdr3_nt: TGTGCCAGCAGTTTTTCTCTCGGCTACGAGCAGTACTTC
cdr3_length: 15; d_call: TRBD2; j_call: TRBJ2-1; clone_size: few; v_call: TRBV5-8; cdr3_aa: CASSSGLAGGLGQFF; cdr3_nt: TGTGCCAGCAGCTCGGGACTAGCGGGAGGTTTAGGGCAGTTCTTC